This T cell receptor beta chain came from a study of T cells after yellow fever vaccination (dated 2019 in TCRdb). Some background on the complete study: The SMART-Seq v4 Ultra Low Input RNA kit was used to prepare libraries from fractions with low cell numbers. Bulk TCR alpha and beta repertoires were sequenced longitudinally to track T-cell clones before and after primary and booster YFV17D yellow fever vaccination. Two healthy male donors, one aged 18 to 30 and one aged 30 to 39 years, were included in the cohort. Blood was drawn at multiple timepoints before and after primary and secondary immunization, with bulk PBMC replicates and cell subsets isolated.

The CDR3 contains 17 residues, cysteine and phenylalanine counted. CDR3 DNA is the only sequence kept; it has 51 bases, read in frame from the first base. Via the germline V gene, CDR1 is MGHDK and CDR2 SYGVNS. Trimming removed 1 base from V and 0 bases from J, leaving 12 bases between the germline ends. This clonotype was found a few times. This receptor's antigen is unknown. There are no base qualities to consult, and no much larger clone falls within one base. TCR cDNA was made using 5'RACE template switching, a step that added a universal primer site and unique molecular identifiers. cDNA synthesis was primed from both the TCR alpha and TCR beta constant segments. Libraries were amplified in two PCR steps, with sample barcodes and sequencing adapters added in the second step. Libraries were sequenced on Illumina HiSeq 2500 (2x100 bp) or NovaSeq (2x150 bp). The study's processing was this. Demultiplexing of reads and collapsing into UMI consensus sequences were performed with MIGEC, and V(D)J alignment was carried out with MiXCR. Using edgeR on replicate PBMC samples, clonotypes were called vaccine-responding if FDR was below 0.01 and the log2 fold change was above 5 up to day 15. CD4 or CD8 identity was assigned to each bulk clonotype according to whether the clonotype was present at higher abundance in the sequenced CD4 repertoire or the sequenced CD8 repertoire. TCRdb itself trimmed the public reads at Q25 with fastp, ran MiXCR and retained productive beta chains. Identical CDR3 protein sequences are pooled into one entry, listed with their most common genes and DNA. Clone size and V and J calls follow TCRdb, not the original study. The sample table records hundreds of thousands of distinct CDR3 sequences; around 10% of these occur just once. About 17% of the sample is held by the ten biggest clonotypes.

Sample treatment or condition, as interpreted from the label and publication: live attenuated yellow fever vaccine strain. At every blood-draw timepoint, two biological replicates of bulk PBMCs were collected. PBMCs were isolated from peripheral blood using a standard Ficoll-Paque protocol. RNA was extracted with TriZol from bulk PBMCs, CD4 and CD8 fractions, and dextramer-positive and dextramer-negative fractions. Overall study results and their limits: FACS-sorted repertoires could contain abundant contaminating clonotypes from the bulk population, so computational filtering was required. After the booster, most clones that had expanded after primary vaccination were detected again (approximately 96% of CD4 and around nine tenths of CD8), suggesting broad maintenance of memory. The study included only a couple of donors, which limits how far the findings can be generalized. A small fraction of clonotypes appeared in both the CD4 and CD8 compartments, likely as a result of convergent recombination. The secondary T-cell response was found to be weaker but faster than the primary response, with a peak reached on day 5 rather than on day 15.

The sample was PBMCs, taken on the day of the first yellow fever vaccination. The chain links TRBV25-1 with TRBJ1-4, with a weak D call of TRBD1 (5 bases match). The clonotype was recovered from a man in his late teens or twenties who received the YFV17D yellow fever vaccine. CDR3 protein: CASSEFGAGSTNEKLFF. In nucleotide form, the sequence is TGTGCCAGCAGTGAATTCGGGGCAGGCTCAACTAATGAAAAACTGTTTTTT.